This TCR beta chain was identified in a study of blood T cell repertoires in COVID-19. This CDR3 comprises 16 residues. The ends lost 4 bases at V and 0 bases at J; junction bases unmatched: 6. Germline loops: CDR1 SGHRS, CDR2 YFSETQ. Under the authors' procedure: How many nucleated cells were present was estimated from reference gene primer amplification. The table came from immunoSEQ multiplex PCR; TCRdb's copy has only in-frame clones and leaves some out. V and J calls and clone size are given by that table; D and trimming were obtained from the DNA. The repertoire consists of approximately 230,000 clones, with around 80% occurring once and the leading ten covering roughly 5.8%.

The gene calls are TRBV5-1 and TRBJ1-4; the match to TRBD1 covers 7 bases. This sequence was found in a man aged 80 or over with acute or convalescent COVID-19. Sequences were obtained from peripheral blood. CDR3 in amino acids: CASSAGQVATNEKLFF. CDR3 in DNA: TGCGCCAGCAGCGCCGGACAGGTCGCAACTAATGAAAAACTGTTTTTT.